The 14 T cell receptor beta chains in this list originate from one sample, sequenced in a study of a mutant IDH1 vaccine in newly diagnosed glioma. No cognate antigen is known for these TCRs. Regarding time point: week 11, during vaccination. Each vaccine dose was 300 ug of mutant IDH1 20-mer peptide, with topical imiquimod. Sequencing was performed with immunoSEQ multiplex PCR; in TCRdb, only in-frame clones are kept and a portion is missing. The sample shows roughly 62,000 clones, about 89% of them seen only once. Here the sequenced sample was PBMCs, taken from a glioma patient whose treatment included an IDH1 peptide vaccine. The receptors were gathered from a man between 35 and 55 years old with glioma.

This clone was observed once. CDR3 nucleotide sequence: TGTGCCACGGGGAGGGTAGGTGAAGCTTTCTTT. This encodes CATGRVGEAFF. This chain links TRBV6-5 with TRBJ1-1; D gene uncertain. From germline, CDR1 is MNHEY and CDR2 SVGAGI. CDR3 length: 11 residues. Trimming pared 10 bases from V and 7 bases from J, leaving 13 bases between.

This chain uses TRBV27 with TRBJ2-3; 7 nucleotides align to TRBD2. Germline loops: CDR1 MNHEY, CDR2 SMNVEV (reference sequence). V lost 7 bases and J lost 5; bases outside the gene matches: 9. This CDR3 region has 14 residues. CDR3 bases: TGTGCCAGCACCCCAGCGGGGCCAAGAGATACGCAGTATTTT. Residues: CASTPAGPRDTQYF.

DNA for the CDR3: TGTGCCAGCAGCCCCTACGGCCAGCCTAATCAGCCCCAGCATTTT. Residues: CASSPYGQPNQPQHF. The chain joins TRBV11-2 to TRBJ1-5; D remains ambiguous. The CDR3 has 15 amino acids. V was trimmed by 5 bases and J by 4 bases, leaving 15 bases between them. CDR1 and CDR2 from the germline V gene are SGHAT and FQNNGV. Combining the CDR3 with reference TRBV11-2 and TRBJ1-5 gives the whole variable domain EAGVAQSPRYKIIEKRQSVAFWCNPISGHATLYWYQQILGQGPKLLIQFQNNGVVDDSQLPKDRFSAERLKGVDSTLKIQPAKLEDSAVYLCASSPYGQPNQPQHFGDGTRLSIL.

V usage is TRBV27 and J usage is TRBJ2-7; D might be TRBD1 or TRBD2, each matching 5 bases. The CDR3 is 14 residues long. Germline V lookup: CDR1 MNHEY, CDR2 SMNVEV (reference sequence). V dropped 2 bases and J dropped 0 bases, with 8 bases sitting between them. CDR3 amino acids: CASSLIGTSYEQYF. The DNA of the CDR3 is TGTGCCAGCAGTTTAATAGGGACCTCCTACGAGCAGTACTTC.

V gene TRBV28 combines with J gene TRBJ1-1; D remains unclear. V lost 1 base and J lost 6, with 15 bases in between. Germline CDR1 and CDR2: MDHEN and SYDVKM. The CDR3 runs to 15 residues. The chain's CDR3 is CASSLSGRIRSEAFF. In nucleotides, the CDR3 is TGTGCCAGCAGTTTATCGGGGAGAATCCGCTCTGAAGCTTTCTTT.

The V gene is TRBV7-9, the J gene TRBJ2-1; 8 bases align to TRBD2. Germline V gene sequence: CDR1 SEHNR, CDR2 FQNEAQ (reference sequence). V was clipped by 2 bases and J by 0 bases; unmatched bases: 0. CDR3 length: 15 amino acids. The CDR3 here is CASSLSGGSYNEQFF. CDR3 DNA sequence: TGTGCCAGCAGCTTAAGCGGGGGCTCCTACAATGAGCAGTTCTTC.

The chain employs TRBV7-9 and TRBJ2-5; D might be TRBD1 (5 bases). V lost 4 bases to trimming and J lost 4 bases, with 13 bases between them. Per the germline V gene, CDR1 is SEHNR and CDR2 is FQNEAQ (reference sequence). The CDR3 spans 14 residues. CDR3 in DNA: TGTGCCAGCAGCTACCTGGGGCAGGGAGAGACCCAGTACTTC. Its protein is CASSYLGQGETQYF.

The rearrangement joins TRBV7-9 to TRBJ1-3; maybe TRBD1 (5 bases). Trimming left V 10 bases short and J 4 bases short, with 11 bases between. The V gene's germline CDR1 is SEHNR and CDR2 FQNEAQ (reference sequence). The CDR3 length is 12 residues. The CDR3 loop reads CAKGVNGNTIYF. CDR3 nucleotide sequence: TGTGCCAAAGGGGTAAACGGAAACACCATATATTTT. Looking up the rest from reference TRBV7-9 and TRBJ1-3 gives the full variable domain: DTGVSQNPRHKITKRGQNVTFRCDPISEHNRLYWYRQTLGQGPEFLTYFQNEAQLEKSRLLSDRFSAERPKGSFSTLEIQRTEQGDSAMYLCAKGVNGNTIYFGEGSWLTVV.

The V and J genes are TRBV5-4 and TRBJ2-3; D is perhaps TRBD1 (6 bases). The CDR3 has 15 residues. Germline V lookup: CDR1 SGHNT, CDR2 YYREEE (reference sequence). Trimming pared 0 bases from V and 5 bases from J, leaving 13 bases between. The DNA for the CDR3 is TGTGCCAGCAGCTTGGCAGGGCTCAGGGGAGATACGCAGTATTTT. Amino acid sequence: CASSLAGLRGDTQYF.

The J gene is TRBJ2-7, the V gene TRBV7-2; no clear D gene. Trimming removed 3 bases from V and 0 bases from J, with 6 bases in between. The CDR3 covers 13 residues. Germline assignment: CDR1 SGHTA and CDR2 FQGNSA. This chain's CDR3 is CASSFGSSYEQYV. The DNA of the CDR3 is TGTGCCAGCAGCTTCGGCAGCTCCTACGAGCAGTACGTC.

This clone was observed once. The CDR3 DNA is TGTGCCAGCATGACCCGGGGCGGATATAATTCACCCCTCCACTTT. This translates into CASMTRGGYNSPLHF. The chain recombines TRBV5-4 with TRBJ1-6; possible D gene TRBD1, 5 bases. CDR1 SGHNT and CDR2 YYREEE come from the germline V gene (reference sequence). V lost 6 bases and J 4 bases, leaving 14 bases between the germline ends. There are 15 residues in the CDR3.

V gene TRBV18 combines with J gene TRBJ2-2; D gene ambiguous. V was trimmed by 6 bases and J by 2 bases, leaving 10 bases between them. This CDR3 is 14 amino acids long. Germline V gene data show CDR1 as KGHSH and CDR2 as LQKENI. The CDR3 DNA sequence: TGTGCCAGCTCTCCCCCTCCAAACACCGGGGAGCTGTTTTTT. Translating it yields CASSPPPNTGELFF.

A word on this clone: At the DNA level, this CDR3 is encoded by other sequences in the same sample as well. Here the CDR3 DNA reads TGTGCCAGCAGTTACTCGGGGCAGGGTGGGGGCTACACCTTC. Translated, it gives CASSYSGQGGGYTF. V is TRBV6-5 and J is TRBJ1-2; tentative D call: TRBD1 (5 bases). V was clipped by 0 bases and J by 8 bases, with 13 bases between them. Germline V gene sequence: CDR1 MNHEY, CDR2 SVGAGI. This CDR3 spans 14 amino acids.

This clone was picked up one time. The CDR3 DNA follows: TGTGCCAGCAGGCCGGGACAGGGCTACGAGCAGTACTTC. This sequence encodes CASRPGQGYEQYF. This sequence joins TRBV6-6 and TRBJ2-5, with TRBD1 matching over 9 bases. The J call may be wrong; the DNA end is better matched by TRBJ2-7. The CDR3 is 13 residues long. CDR1 is MNHNY and CDR2 is SVGAGI in the germline V gene (reference sequence).